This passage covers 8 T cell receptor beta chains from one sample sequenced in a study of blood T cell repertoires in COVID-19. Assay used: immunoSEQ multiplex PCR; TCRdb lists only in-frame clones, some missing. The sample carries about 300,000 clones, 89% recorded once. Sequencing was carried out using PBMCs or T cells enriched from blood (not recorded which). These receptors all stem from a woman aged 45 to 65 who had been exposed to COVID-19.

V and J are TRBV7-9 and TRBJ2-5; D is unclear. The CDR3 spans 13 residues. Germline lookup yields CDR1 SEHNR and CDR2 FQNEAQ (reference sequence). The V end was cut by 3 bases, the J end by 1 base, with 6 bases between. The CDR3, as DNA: TGTGCCAGCAGCTTTACAGCCCAAGAGACCCAGTACTTC. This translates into CASSFTAQETQYF.

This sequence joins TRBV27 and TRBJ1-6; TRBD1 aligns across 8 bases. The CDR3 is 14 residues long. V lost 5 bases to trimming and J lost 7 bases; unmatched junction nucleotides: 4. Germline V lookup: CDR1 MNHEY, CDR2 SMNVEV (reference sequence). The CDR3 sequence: CASSQGQANSPLHF. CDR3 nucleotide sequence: TGTGCCAGCAGTCAGGGACAGGCAAATTCACCCCTCCACTTT.

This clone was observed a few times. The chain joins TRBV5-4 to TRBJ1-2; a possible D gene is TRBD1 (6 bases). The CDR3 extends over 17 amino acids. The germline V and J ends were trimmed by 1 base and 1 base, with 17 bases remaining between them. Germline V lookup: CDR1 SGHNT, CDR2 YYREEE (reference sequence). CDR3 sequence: CASSLWYRTDHNYGYTF. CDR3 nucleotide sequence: TGTGCCAGCAGCTTGTGGTATAGGACAGATCATAACTATGGCTACACCTTC. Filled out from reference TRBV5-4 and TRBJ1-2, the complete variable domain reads ETGVTQSPTHLIKTRGQQVTLRCSSQSGHNTVSWYQQALGQGPQFIFQYYREEENGRGNFPPRFSGLQFPNYSSELNVNALELDDSALYLCASSLWYRTDHNYGYTFGSGTRLTVV.

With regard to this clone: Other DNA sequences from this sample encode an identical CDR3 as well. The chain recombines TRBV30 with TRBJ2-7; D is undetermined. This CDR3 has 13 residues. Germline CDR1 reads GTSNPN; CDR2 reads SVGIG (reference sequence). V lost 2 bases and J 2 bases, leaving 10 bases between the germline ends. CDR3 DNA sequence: TGTGCCTGGAGTCCAGGTACCCCCTACGAGCAGTACTTC. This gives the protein CAWSPGTPYEQYF. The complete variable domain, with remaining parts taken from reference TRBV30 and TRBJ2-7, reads SQTIHQWPATLVQPVGSPLSLECTVEGTSNPNLYWYRQAAGRGLQLLFYSVGIGQISSEVPQNLSASRPQDRQFILSSKKLLLSDSGFYLCAWSPGTPYEQYFGPGTRLTVT.

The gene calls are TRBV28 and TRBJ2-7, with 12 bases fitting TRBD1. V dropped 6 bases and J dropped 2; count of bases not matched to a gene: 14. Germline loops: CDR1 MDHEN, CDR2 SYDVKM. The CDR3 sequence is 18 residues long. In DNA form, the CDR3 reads TGTGCCAGCAGCTCCCCCCCCGGGACAGGGGGCACGGCCTACGAGCAGTACTTC. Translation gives CASSSPPGTGGTAYEQYF.

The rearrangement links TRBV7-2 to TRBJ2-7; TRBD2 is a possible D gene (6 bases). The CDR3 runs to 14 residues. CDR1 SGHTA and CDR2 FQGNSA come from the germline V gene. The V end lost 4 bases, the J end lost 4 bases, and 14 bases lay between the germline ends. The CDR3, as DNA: TGTGCCAGCAGCTGGGGGGTCGGGCGTTACGAGCAGTACTTC. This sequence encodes CASSWGVGRYEQYF.

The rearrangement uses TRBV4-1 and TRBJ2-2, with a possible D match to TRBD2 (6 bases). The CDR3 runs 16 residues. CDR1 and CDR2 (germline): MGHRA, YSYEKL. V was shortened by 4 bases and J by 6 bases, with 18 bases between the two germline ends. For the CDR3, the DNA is TGCGCCAGCAGCCCGTCGGTCGGGGAGGTGGCCGGGGAGCTGTTTTTT. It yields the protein CASSPSVGEVAGELFF.

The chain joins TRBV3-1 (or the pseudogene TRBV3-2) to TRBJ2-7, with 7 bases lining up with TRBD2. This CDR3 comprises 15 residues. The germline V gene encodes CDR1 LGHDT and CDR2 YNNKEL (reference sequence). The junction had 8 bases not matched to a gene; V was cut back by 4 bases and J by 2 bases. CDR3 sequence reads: CASSRASGQPYEQYF. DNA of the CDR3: TGTGCCAGCAGCCGGGCTAGCGGACAACCCTACGAGCAGTACTTC.